The 13 T cell receptor beta chains below come from one sample, sequenced in a study of blood T cell repertoires in COVID-19. Generated by immunoSEQ multiplex PCR, the TCRdb table keeps only in-frame clones and is missing some. The sample has about 210,000 clones; about 86% are singletons. The specimen was peripheral blood. The receptors were sampled from a woman in her seventies with acute or convalescent COVID-19.

This clone was seen only a few times. Other DNA sequences of this sample code for an identical CDR3. The chain recombines TRBV11-3 with TRBJ2-2, with D uncertain. Germline V gives CDR1 SGHNT, CDR2 YENEEA. CDR3 length: 12 residues. V lost 4 bases, J lost 3 bases, and 3 bases lay in between. CDR3 loop: CASSSYTGELFF. CDR3 DNA sequence: TGTGCCAGCAGCTCCTACACCGGGGAGCTGTTTTTT.

This chain links TRBV28 with TRBJ1-2; D is perhaps TRBD1 (6 bases). CDR3 size: 11 residues. Germline V gene lookup returns CDR1 MDHEN and CDR2 SYDVKM. The V end lost 11 bases, the J end lost 8 bases, and 15 bases lay between the germline ends. The CDR3 protein is CALLSGAGYTF. The CDR3 nucleotides read TGTGCCCTCCTCTCAGGGGCGGGCTACACCTTC.

The chain recombines TRBV5-4 with TRBJ2-1; D is undetermined. Germline V gene sequence: CDR1 SGHNT, CDR2 YYREEE (reference sequence). V dropped 2 bases and J dropped 5 bases, with 8 bases sitting between them. CDR3 length equals 13 residues. The CDR3 nucleotides read TGTGCCAGCAGCTTTACTTCCAACAATGAGCAGTTCTTC. Translating it yields CASSFTSNNEQFF.

This clone showed up just once. The gene calls are TRBV12-3 or TRBV12-4 and TRBJ1-1, with 10 nucleotides matching TRBD1. The V segment lost 6 bases and the J segment 6 bases; nucleotides outside the gene matches: 4. This CDR3 is 13 amino acids long. Here the CDR3 DNA reads TGTGCCAGCAGCCACGGACAGGGGGCTGAAGCTTTCTTT. It encodes CASSHGQGAEAFF.

This clone was seen once. The rearrangement joins TRBV28 to TRBJ1-1; D is ambiguous. CDR3 size: 11 residues. CDR1 is MDHEN and CDR2 is SYDVKM in the germline V gene. Written as DNA, the CDR3 is TGTGGAACAAACCCGGGTCCGGAAGCTTTCTTT. Translated: CGTNPGPEAFF. Using reference TRBV28 and TRBJ1-1 for the parts outside the CDR3, the full variable domain is DVKVTQSSRYLVKRTGEKVFLECVQDMDHENMFWYRQDPGLGLRLIYFSYDVKMKEKGDIPEGYSVSREKKERFSLILESASTNQTSMYLCGTNPGPEAFFGQGTRLTVV.

The chain recombines TRBV5-1 with TRBJ2-5, with D maybe TRBD2 (6 bases). Germline lookup yields CDR1 SGHRS and CDR2 YFSETQ. The V end was cut by 4 bases, the J end by 2 bases, with 18 bases between. The CDR3 contains 16 residues. CDR3: CASSLSGGDGQETQYF. The CDR3 region has the DNA TGCGCCAGCAGCCTAAGCGGCGGGGACGGACAAGAGACCCAGTACTTC.

The gene calls are TRBV10-3 and TRBJ1-5; no firm D call. CDR1 is ENHRY and CDR2 is SYGVKD in the germline V gene. The germline V and J ends were trimmed by 4 bases and 3 bases, with 7 bases remaining between them. The CDR3 has 13 amino acids. The CDR3 region is CAISGQDNQPQHF. The CDR3 region has the DNA TGTGCCATCAGTGGCCAGGACAATCAGCCCCAGCATTTT.

The chain couples TRBV11-2 to TRBJ2-3; TRBD2 matches at 11 bases. The length of the CDR3 is 16 residues. J gave up 5 bases and V 3 bases, and 7 bases lay outside the gene matches. Germline V lookup: CDR1 SGHAT, CDR2 FQNNGV. The CDR3, as DNA: TGTGCCAGCAGCTTCCTAGCGGGAGGAGTGATAGATACGCAGTATTTT. It is translated as CASSFLAGGVIDTQYF.

This clone was recorded a few times. The chain is built from TRBV5-8 and TRBJ1-3; weak D call: TRBD1 (5 bases). The CDR3 is 13 residues long. Germline CDR1 is SGHTS and CDR2 is YDEGEE. Trimming took off 4 bases at V and 2 bases at J, with 7 bases between the two ends. The CDR3 DNA sequence: TGTGCCAGCAGCGTGACAGCTGGAAACACCATATATTTT. Translated: CASSVTAGNTIYF.

The V and J genes are TRBV11-2 and TRBJ2-7; maybe TRBD1 (5 bases). The CDR3 is 14 residues long. CDR1 and CDR2 (germline): SGHAT, FQNNGV. Between the trimmed V and J ends, which lost 1 base and 1 base, there was a span of 8 bases. CDR3 region: CASSLVAGSYEQYF. The CDR3 DNA sequence: TGTGCCAGCAGCTTAGTAGCAGGGTCCTACGAGCAGTACTTC.

The genes are TRBV28 and TRBJ1-4; 12 nucleotides match TRBD1. Germline CDR1 MDHEN, CDR2 SYDVKM. The junction had 10 bases not matched to a gene; V was cut back by 6 bases and J by 8 bases. CDR3 size: 16 residues. The CDR3 nucleotides are TGTGCCAGCAGGTCCGGGACAGGGGGCGTCCGGGAAAAACTGTTTTTT. Translating it yields CASRSGTGGVREKLFF.

The chain uses TRBV3-1 (or the pseudogene TRBV3-2) and TRBJ2-7; 9 bases align to TRBD1. The J segment lost 1 base and the V segment lost 5 bases, leaving 6 bases of the junction unmatched. CDR1 and CDR2 from the germline V gene are LGHDT and YNNKEL (reference sequence). The CDR3 is 15 residues long. The CDR3 here is CASSSGTGSSYEQYF. The CDR3 nucleotides are TGTGCCAGCAGCTCCGGGACAGGGAGTTCCTACGAGCAGTACTTC.

J is TRBJ1-1 and V is TRBV5-1; 7 bases fit TRBD1. Germline CDR1 is SGHRS and CDR2 is YFSETQ. The CDR3 is 15 residues long. J gave up 4 bases and V 0 bases, and 6 bases lay outside the gene matches. CDR3 protein: CASSLAGTVLTEAFF. The CDR3 DNA is TGCGCCAGCAGCTTGGCCGGGACAGTTCTCACTGAAGCTTTCTTT.